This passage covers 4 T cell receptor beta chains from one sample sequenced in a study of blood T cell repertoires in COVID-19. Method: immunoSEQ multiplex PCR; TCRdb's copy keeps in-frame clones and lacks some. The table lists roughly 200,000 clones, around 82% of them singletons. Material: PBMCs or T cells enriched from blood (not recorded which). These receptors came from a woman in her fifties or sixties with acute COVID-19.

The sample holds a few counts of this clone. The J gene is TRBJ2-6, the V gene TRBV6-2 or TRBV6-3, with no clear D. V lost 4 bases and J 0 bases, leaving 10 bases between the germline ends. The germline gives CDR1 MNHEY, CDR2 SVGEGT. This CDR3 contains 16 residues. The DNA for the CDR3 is TGTGCCAGCAGTTCCCCCAGTTACTCTGGGGCCAACGTCCTGACTTTC. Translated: CASSSPSYSGANVLTF.

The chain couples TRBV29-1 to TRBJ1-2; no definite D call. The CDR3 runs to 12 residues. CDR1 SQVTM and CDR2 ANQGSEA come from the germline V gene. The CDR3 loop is CSVPETVYGYTF. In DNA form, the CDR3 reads TGCAGTGTCCCCGAAACAGTCTATGGCTACACCTTC. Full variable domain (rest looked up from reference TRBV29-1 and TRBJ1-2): SAVISQKPSRDICQRGTSLTIQCQVDSQVTMMFWYRQQPGQSLTLIATANQGSEATYESGFVIDKFPISRPNLTFSTLTVSNMSPEDSSIYLCSVPETVYGYTFGSGTRLTVV.

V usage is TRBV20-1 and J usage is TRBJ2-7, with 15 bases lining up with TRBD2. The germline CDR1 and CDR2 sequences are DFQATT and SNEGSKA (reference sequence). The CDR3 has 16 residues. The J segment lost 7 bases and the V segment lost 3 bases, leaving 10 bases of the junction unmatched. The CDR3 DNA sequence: TGCAGTGCTAGTCTCCGGGGACTAGCGGGAGGAGAAGAGCAGTACTTC. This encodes CSASLRGLAGGEEQYF.

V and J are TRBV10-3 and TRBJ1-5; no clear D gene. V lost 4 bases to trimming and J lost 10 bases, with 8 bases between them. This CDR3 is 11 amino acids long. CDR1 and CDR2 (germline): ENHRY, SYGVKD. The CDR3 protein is CAISGSGPQHF. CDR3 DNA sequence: TGTGCCATCAGTGGAAGTGGCCCCCAGCATTTT.